The 23 T cell receptor beta chains below all came from one sample that was sequenced in a study of radiotherapy plus CTLA-4 blockade in lung cancer. Sequenced by immunoSEQ multiplex PCR; TCRdb stores in-frame clones only, minus some. The table records roughly 71,000 clones, more than 75% of them present only once. The starting material was peripheral blood, obtained from a patient treated with radiotherapy plus ipilimumab. The receptor set was obtained from a human donor with non-small cell lung cancer who had a complete response to radiotherapy plus ipilimumab.

V is TRBV7-2 and J is TRBJ1-1, with 8 bases fitting TRBD1. Trimming cost V 5 bases and J 6 bases; bases outside gene matches: 8. The germline CDR1 and CDR2 sequences are SGHTA and FQGNSA. The CDR3 totals 14 residues. This CDR3 reads CASSPDRGSPEAFF. Here the CDR3 DNA reads TGTGCCAGCAGCCCCGACAGGGGTTCCCCTGAAGCTTTCTTT.

The gene calls are TRBV5-8 and TRBJ2-1, with D perhaps TRBD2 (6 bases). V shed 4 bases and J shed 7 bases, with 9 bases lying between them. From germline, CDR1 is SGHTS and CDR2 YDEGEE. The CDR3 spans 12 residues. CDR3 loop: CASSGGSNEQFF. The CDR3 DNA is TGTGCCAGCAGCGGAGGGTCAAATGAGCAGTTCTTC.

The chain has TRBV5-4 and TRBJ2-5, with D hard to call. This CDR3 spans 12 amino acids. V was pared by 1 base and J by 4 bases, with 5 bases between. The germline V gene encodes CDR1 SGHNT and CDR2 YYREEE (reference sequence). The DNA of the CDR3 is TGTGCCAGCAGCTTGTCAACAGAGACCCAGTACTTC. Translating it yields CASSLSTETQYF.

V and J are TRBV6-1 and TRBJ1-3; TRBD1 might be the D (5 bases). This CDR3 spans 13 amino acids. Germline CDR1 and CDR2: MNHNS and SASEGT. Deletions cut 7 bases from V and 7 bases from J, with 14 bases between. CDR3 in amino acids: CASIMTASNTIYF. DNA for the CDR3: TGTGCCAGCATCATGACAGCGAGTAACACCATATATTTT.

The table lists this clone with a few counts. The chain joins TRBV12-5 to TRBJ1-4; D is unresolved. Trimming cost V 4 bases and J 4 bases, with 10 bases left between them. Per germline, CDR1 LGHNT and CDR2 FRNRAP. The CDR3 spans 14 residues. The CDR3 here is CASGSDRGNEKLFF. CDR3 sequence (DNA): TGTGCTAGTGGTTCCGATCGAGGTAATGAAAAACTGTTTTTT.

This chain joins TRBV10-3 and TRBJ2-1, with unresolved D. The CDR3 covers 12 residues. Trimming took off 10 bases at V and 9 bases at J, with 16 bases between the two ends. The V gene's germline CDR1 is ENHRY and CDR2 SYGVKD. This CDR3 is CATGPGSPEQFF. Written as DNA, the CDR3 is TGTGCCACCGGGCCAGGATCGCCTGAGCAGTTCTTC.

This chain uses TRBV19 with TRBJ1-2, with 8 bases matching TRBD1. Germline V lookup: CDR1 LNHDA, CDR2 SQIVND (reference sequence). The CDR3 length is 16 residues. J gave up 7 bases and V 5 bases, and 15 bases lay outside the gene matches. The CDR3 spells CASSQRTGRVVAGYTF. The CDR3 DNA reads as TGTGCCAGTAGTCAGAGGACAGGGCGGGTCGTAGCTGGCTACACCTTC.

This clone was seen just once. The gene calls are TRBV7-8 and TRBJ1-1; possibly TRBD1 for D (6 bases). CDR3 length: 15 residues. The germline V gene has CDR1 SGHVS and CDR2 FQNEAQ. Trimming shortened V by 1 base and J by 4 bases, and 13 bases separated the two germline ends. CDR3 loop: CASSLVSGASTEAFF. The CDR3 coding sequence is TGTGCCAGCAGCTTAGTCTCAGGGGCGAGCACTGAAGCTTTCTTT.

The V gene is TRBV9, the J gene TRBJ1-1, with a tentative D call TRBD1 (5 bases). V lost 0 bases and J lost 0, with 6 bases in between. Germline values: CDR1 SGDLS, CDR2 YYNGEE. CDR3 length: 14 amino acids. CDR3 region: CASSVGGVNTEAFF. CDR3 in DNA: TGTGCCAGCAGCGTAGGAGGGGTGAACACTGAAGCTTTCTTT.

The chain joins TRBV7-2 to TRBJ2-6; perhaps TRBD1 as D (6 bases). Germline V gene lookup returns CDR1 SGHTA and CDR2 FQGNSA. V was clipped by 5 bases and J by 3 bases, with 20 bases between them. The CDR3 spans 18 residues. CDR3 region: CASSPTSRWGLGANVLTF. The CDR3 DNA is TGTGCCAGCAGCCCTACATCACGCTGGGGGCTTGGGGCCAACGTCCTGACTTTC.

V is TRBV15 and J is TRBJ1-5, with D unclear. Per germline, CDR1 LNHNV and CDR2 YYDKDF (reference sequence). The V gene lost 2 bases and the J gene lost 1 base, with 6 bases spanning the gap. This CDR3 has 14 amino acids. In nucleotides, the CDR3 is TGTGCCACCAGCAGAATTAAGAGCAATCAGCCCCAGCATTTT. As protein: CATSRIKSNQPQHF.

The genes are TRBV7-2 and TRBJ1-5, with 9 bases that match TRBD1. Germline CDR1 is SGHTA and CDR2 is FQGNSA. The trim removed 1 base at V and 3 bases at J, leaving 4 bases unmatched. This CDR3 has 16 amino acids. The CDR3 DNA reads TGTGCCAGCAGCTTAGTTGGGACAGGGTACAATCAGCCCCAGCATTTT. Its protein is CASSLVGTGYNQPQHF. The full variable domain, in which reference TRBV7-2 and TRBJ1-5 provide the parts outside the CDR3, is GAGVSQSPSNKVTEKGKDVELRCDPISGHTALYWYRQSLGQGLEFLIYFQGNSAPDKSGLPSDRFSAERTGGSVSTLTIQRTQQEDSAVYLCASSLVGTGYNQPQHFGDGTRLSIL.

The genes are TRBV5-6 and TRBJ2-5; D not certain. Deletions cut 2 bases from V and 2 bases from J, with 10 bases between. This CDR3 is 14 amino acids long. The germline CDR1 and CDR2 sequences are SGHDT and YYEEEE. The CDR3 spells CASSFPGLQETQYF. CDR3 bases: TGTGCCAGCAGCTTCCCCGGGCTACAAGAGACCCAGTACTTC. Complete variable domain (other parts from reference TRBV5-6 and TRBJ2-5): DAGVTQSPTHLIKTRGQQVTLRCSPKSGHDTVSWYQQALGQGPQFIFQYYEEEERQRGNFPDRFSGHQFPNYSSELNVNALLLGDSALYLCASSFPGLQETQYFGPGTRLLVL.

V usage is TRBV19 and J usage is TRBJ1-4; 9 bases map to TRBD1. The CDR3 is 13 amino acids. Trimming removed 6 bases from V and 8 bases from J; junction bases left unmatched: 4. The V gene's germline CDR1 is LNHDA and CDR2 SQIVND (reference sequence). The CDR3 sequence: CASRDRGKEKLFF. In DNA, the CDR3 is TGTGCCAGTAGGGACAGGGGCAAGGAAAAACTGTTTTTT.

The rearrangement links TRBV14 to TRBJ2-1; 8 nucleotides align to TRBD2. Germline V gene lookup returns CDR1 SGHDN and CDR2 FVKESK. The V and J ends lost 0 bases and 5 bases, in that order; junction bases with no gene match: 9. CDR3 length: 17 residues. The CDR3 bases are TGTGCCAGCAGCCAAGATCGGTTAGCGGGATATCACAATGAGCAGTTCTTC. It yields the protein CASSQDRLAGYHNEQFF.

This chain's CDR3 is CASSLGFQGAMTDTQYF. As DNA, the CDR3 is TGTGCCAGCAGCTTGGGTTTCCAGGGGGCGATGACAGATACGCAGTATTTT. V usage is TRBV5-6 and J usage is TRBJ2-3, with 8 positions matching TRBD1. This CDR3 is built from 17 residues. V trimming: 0 bases; J trimming: 3 bases; junction bases outside the gene matches: 9. CDR1 is SGHDT, CDR2 YYEEEE, per germline.

The chain links TRBV18 to TRBJ2-1, with 7 positions matching TRBD1. Germline V gene sequence: CDR1 KGHSH, CDR2 LQKENI. J lost 6 bases, V lost 1 base, and 6 bases had no gene match. This CDR3 contains 15 residues. The CDR3 loop reads CASSPQGARINEQFF. The CDR3 nucleotides read TGTGCCAGCTCACCACAGGGGGCGCGCATCAATGAGCAGTTCTTC.

This clone has only one observation. J is TRBJ2-5 and V is TRBV7-2; 14 bases are shared with TRBD2. The CDR3 sequence is 16 residues long. Germline V gene lookup returns CDR1 SGHTA and CDR2 FQGNSA. Trimming removed 4 bases from V and 3 bases from J; junction bases left unmatched: 4. CDR3 bases: TGTGCCAGCAGCTCCGGGACTAGCGGGAGCGAAGAGACCCAGTACTTC. The encoded protein is CASSSGTSGSEETQYF.

This sequence joins TRBV5-1 and TRBJ1-2; D is perhaps TRBD1 (6 bases). The V and J ends lost 4 bases and 1 base respectively, with 8 bases between them. Germline values: CDR1 SGHRS, CDR2 YFSETQ. The CDR3 is made up of 13 amino acids. This chain's CDR3 is CASSLRGNYGYTF. CDR3 nucleotide sequence: TGCGCCAGCAGCCTCAGGGGTAACTATGGCTACACCTTC.

Regarding this clone: The sample has other DNA sequences that encode this CDR3 too. The CDR3 sequence is CASSLEGGGTEAFF. The CDR3 DNA reads TGTGCCAGCAGCTTAGAGGGTGGAGGCACTGAAGCTTTCTTT. The J gene is TRBJ1-1, the V gene TRBV7-9, with D unresolved. Germline V lookup: CDR1 SEHNR, CDR2 FQNEAQ (reference sequence). V gave up 1 base and J gave up 4 bases, with 10 bases separating them. The CDR3 is 14 residues long. The full variable domain, with the rest looked up from reference TRBV7-9 and TRBJ1-1, is DTGVSQNPRHKITKRGQNVTFRCDPISEHNRLYWYRQTLGQGPEFLTYFQNEAQLEKSRLLSDRFSAERPKGSFSTLEIQRTEQGDSAMYLCASSLEGGGTEAFFGQGTRLTVV.

This clone was detected only a few times. V is TRBV6-5 and J is TRBJ2-3, with D uncertain. From germline, CDR1 is MNHEY and CDR2 SVGAGI. The CDR3 has 15 amino acids. Between the trimmed V and J ends, which lost 5 bases and 1 base, there was a span of 13 bases. In DNA, the CDR3 is TGTGCCAGCAGTAGAGAATTGTTAGGCACAGATACGCAGTATTTT. Translating gives CASSRELLGTDTQYF.

The chain combines TRBV6-5 with TRBJ1-1, with a weak D call TRBD1 (6 bases). V dropped 0 bases and J dropped 2 bases, with 10 bases sitting between them. The CDR3 consists of 15 residues. Germline assignment: CDR1 MNHEY and CDR2 SVGAGI. The CDR3 nucleotides are TGTGCCAGCAGTTACTCCAGGGGTGCCAACACTGAAGCTTTCTTT. Translation gives CASSYSRGANTEAFF.

This clone was seen once. The chain employs TRBV11-2 and TRBJ2-3; 11 nucleotides line up with TRBD1. The CDR3 length is 14 residues. CDR1 SGHAT and CDR2 FQNNGV come from the germline V gene. V lost 6 bases, J lost 4 bases, and 3 bases stayed unmatched. CDR3 nucleotides: TGTGCCAGCAGACGGGGACAGGGGGCAGATACGCAGTATTTT. This translates into CASRRGQGADTQYF.